These T cell receptor beta chains were read from a single sample in a study of identical twins. TCRdb fed the 5' RACE reads into MiXCR, producing one record per CDR3 protein. The sample has about 890,000 distinct CDR3 sequences; 9% to 15% are singletons. These same records also appear under a second study, on yellow fever vaccine responses in identical twins.

The sample comprised PBMCs. The receptors were sampled from a woman younger than 35 in good health. Each CDR3 is given with its conserved first and last residue. The order of the fields is J gene, V gene, CDR3 protein.

TRBJ2-1 TRBV12-3/TRBV12-4 CASSSGLSVNEQFF
TRBJ2-2 TRBV7-8 CASSLSQGDTGELFF
TRBJ2-1 TRBV9 CASSPRDGYNEQFF
TRBJ2-5 TRBV29-1 CSVEQQGVKTQYF
TRBJ2-7 TRBV4-1 CASSQEGQSYEQYF
TRBJ2-1 TRBV6-1 CASSRVPGQGASNEQFF
TRBJ2-7 TRBV3-1 CASCKSRGITYEQYF
TRBJ2-1 TRBV12-3/TRBV12-4 CASSLREPQIHEQFF
TRBJ1-4 TRBV5-1 CASSLDPERVEKLFF
TRBJ2-2 TRBV4-1 CASSQDRTGLGELFF
TRBJ1-4 TRBV28 CASSLYTNEKLFF
TRBJ1-2 TRBV10-2 CASNQGPPYGYTF
TRBJ1-5 TRBV20-1 CSARDYRTGSSNQPQHF
TRBJ2-5 TRBV7-9 CATEGFQETQYF
TRBJ1-5 TRBV2 CASARQGANNQPQHF
TRBJ2-1 TRBV5-1 CASSLVLAGGYNEQFF
TRBJ2-2 TRBV10-3 CAISGRNTGELFF
TRBJ2-1 TRBV7-6 CASSYKREGSNEQFF
TRBJ2-5 TRBV5-1 CASSWRAGIETQYF
TRBJ2-1 TRBV6-4 CASSDEGGYNEQFF
TRBJ2-7 TRBV7-8 CASSPRRDGTYEQYF
TRBJ1-2 TRBV20-1 CSARAMSRGLGYGYTF
TRBJ2-1 TRBV18 CASSPPVLTLSSYNEQFF
TRBJ2-5 TRBV29-1 CSGKGGRNQETQYF
TRBJ1-1 TRBV5-1 CASSLGRGRRTEAFF
TRBJ1-2 TRBV10-3 CAISETVAGYTF
TRBJ2-3 TRBV6-5 CASSHGQGTDTQYF
TRBJ1-1 TRBV7-3 CASSALQGATEAFF
TRBJ2-1 TRBV29-1 CSVGPPGGAIGNEQFF
TRBJ2-1 TRBV5-5 CASSPEPGSSYNEQFF
TRBJ2-1 TRBV5-1 CASSFWRRSGGANNEQFF
TRBJ2-7 TRBV29-1 CSPRRAQTSYEQYF
TRBJ2-3 TRBV15 CATSRGGSVGSPSTDTQYF
TRBJ1-5 TRBV5-1 CASSLVEGEPQHF
TRBJ1-1 TRBV11-2 CASSEGAGNTEAFF
TRBJ2-6 TRBV12-3/TRBV12-4 CASSPQRDGSSGANVLTF
TRBJ2-2 TRBV20-1 CSARKGQGIPGELFF
TRBJ2-1 TRBV28 CASSFSGVGRNEQFF
TRBJ1-4 TRBV6-1 CASRGGLAREKLFF
TRBJ2-3 TRBV24-1 CATSDLSVRSSGGPPGAQYF
TRBJ2-3 TRBV20-1 CSASSGLTDTQYF
TRBJ2-5 TRBV18 CASSPSETQYF
TRBJ2-6 TRBV28 CASKVGGANVLTF
TRBJ1-5 TRBV4-2 CASSQDLTLNQPQHF
TRBJ2-1 TRBV5-1 CASSLDGDFYNEQFF
TRBJ1-2 TRBV28 CASRNRDSYGYTF
TRBJ2-1 TRBV12-3/TRBV12-4 CASTLSGGPISNNEQFF
TRBJ1-2 TRBV6-2/TRBV6-3 CASSYTSNYGGYTF
TRBJ1-5 TRBV27 CASRPGTVNQPQHF
TRBJ2-1 TRBV7-8 CASSLDTGGHEQFF
TRBJ1-2 TRBV6-4 CASRGSGYTF
TRBJ1-1 TRBV6-5 CASSYGTALEAFF
TRBJ1-1 TRBV6-1 CASSDQGGLLVGEAFF
TRBJ2-3 TRBV24-1 CATSDFTDSVTDTQYF
TRBJ2-5 TRBV10-2 CASVSGRPQETQYF